This TCR beta chain was identified in a study of blood T cell repertoires in COVID-19. TCRdb's table, derived via immunoSEQ multiplex PCR, lists solely in-frame clones and lacks some. The sample shows more than 200,000 clones, around 84% of them seen only once. V was shortened by 3 bases and J by 1 base, with 10 bases between the two germline ends. The CDR3 is 14 residues long. Germline CDR1 reads SGDLS; CDR2 reads YYNGEE. What was sequenced was peripheral blood. The V call is TRBV9, the J call TRBJ1-1; a possible D gene is TRBD1 (6 bases). This sequence was found in a man at least 80 years old with acute or convalescent COVID-19. In nucleotides, the CDR3 is TGTGCCAGCAGCGCCCGACAGGAGAACACTGAAGCTTTCTTT. It specifies CASSARQENTEAFF. Based on the CDR3 plus reference TRBV9 and TRBJ1-1, the full variable domain is DSGVTQTPKHLITATGQRVTLRCSPRSGDLSVYWYQQSLDQGLQFLIQYYNGEERAKGNILERFSAQQFPDLHSELNLSSLELGDSALYFCASSARQENTEAFFGQGTRLTVV.